Following are 27 T cell receptor beta chains from one sample sequenced in a study of human thymus T cells (TCRdb year 2020). Library method: the immunoSEQ multiplex PCR assay. This is the immuneACCESS table as TCRdb keeps it, with only in-frame sequences that have V and J called. A part of the clones is gone; compared with another copy, unresolved V genes explain less than half, and the rest is unexplained. The sample has 57,000 or so clones on record, nearly 95% of them singletons. Of the sample, under 7% falls within the top ten clones. The material sequenced was blood. These receptor sequences come from a boy in the first two years of life with a congenital heart defect but otherwise immunologically healthy.

The chain links TRBV2 to TRBJ2-2, with TRBD2 matching 7 bases. J gave up 4 bases and V 6 bases, and 8 bases lay outside the gene matches. The CDR3 is made up of 15 amino acids. Germline V gene data show CDR1 as SNHLY and CDR2 as FYNNEI. The CDR3 DNA is TGTGCCAGCAGCTCGCAGGGCGGGGGCACCGGGGAGCTGTTTTTT. It yields the protein CASSSQGGGTGELFF.

The rearrangement uses TRBV9 and TRBJ2-5; 11 bases fit TRBD2. CDR1 is SGDLS and CDR2 is YYNGEE in the germline V gene. V was clipped by 4 bases and J by 5 bases; unmatched bases: 4. CDR3 length equals 14 residues. The CDR3 DNA reads TGTGCCAGCAGCCCGAGGACTAGCGGGGAGACCCAGTACTTC. This gives the protein CASSPRTSGETQYF.

The V call is TRBV29-1, the J call TRBJ2-5; D is possibly TRBD2 (5 bases). The CDR3 totals 12 residues. Looked up from germline, CDR1 is SQVTM and CDR2 is ANQGSEA. With 3 bases removed from V and 5 bases from J, the gap between germline ends came to 10 bases. The CDR3 nucleotides are TGCAGCGTTGATTTCGGGGTCGAGACCCAGTACTTC. Its translation: CSVDFGVETQYF.

The chain recombines TRBV5-1 with TRBJ2-7, with 7 positions matching TRBD1. J gave up 5 bases and V 2 bases, and 7 bases lay outside the gene matches. The CDR3 totals 14 residues. Germline V gene sequence: CDR1 SGHRS, CDR2 YFSETQ. In DNA, the CDR3 is TGCGCCAGCAGCTTAGGACAGGATGGTGACGAGCAGTACTTC. Amino acid sequence: CASSLGQDGDEQYF.

V usage is TRBV4-1 and J usage is TRBJ1-1, with D possibly matching TRBD1 (5 bases). The CDR3 is 18 amino acids. Between the trimmed V and J ends, which lost 0 bases and 1 base, there was a span of 18 bases. CDR1 and CDR2 (germline): MGHRA, YSYEKL. The CDR3 DNA reads TGCGCCAGCAGCCAAGACGCTCTGTTTCTGACAGCGAACACTGAAGCTTTCTTT. This gives the protein CASSQDALFLTANTEAFF.

V gene TRBV9 combines with J gene TRBJ2-3; 9 bases align to TRBD2. The CDR3 contains 18 residues. The germline V gene encodes CDR1 SGDLS and CDR2 YYNGEE. V lost 0 bases and J lost 9; bases outside the gene matches: 17. CDR3 in amino acids: CASSVVSGGTSPGRTQYF. CDR3 nucleotides: TGTGCCAGCAGCGTAGTTTCTGGGGGGACTAGCCCTGGACGGACGCAGTATTTT.

The gene calls are TRBV10-2 and TRBJ1-5; D gene ambiguous. V was pared by 8 bases and J by 0 bases, with 2 bases between. The CDR3 runs to 11 residues. CDR1 is WSHSY, CDR2 SAAADI, per germline. CDR3 loop: CASGSNQPQHF. The CDR3 nucleotides are TGCGCCAGCGGTAGCAATCAGCCCCAGCATTTT.

This clone was recorded a few times. The gene calls are TRBV10-3 and TRBJ1-4; TRBD1 matches 7 bases. V dropped 2 bases and J dropped 5; count of bases not matched to a gene: 11. The CDR3 sequence is 17 residues long. The germline CDR1 and CDR2 sequences are ENHRY and SYGVKD. CDR3 DNA: TGTGCCATCAGTGAGCGGTTTAGTGGGACAGTGAATGAAAAACTGTTTTTT. Residues: CAISERFSGTVNEKLFF.

This clone is a singleton in its sample. The chain is built from TRBV4-2 and TRBJ2-1; D call uncertain. This CDR3 region has 15 residues. Germline CDR1 reads LGHNA; CDR2 reads YNFKEQ. The V gene lost 0 bases and the J gene lost 9 bases, with 15 bases spanning the gap. The CDR3 DNA reads as TGTGCCAGCAGCCAAGATCATAGCCGCCACGGTGAGCAGTTCTTC. It encodes CASSQDHSRHGEQFF.

This sequence joins TRBV28 and TRBJ2-3; D remains unclear. Germline CDR1 is MDHEN and CDR2 is SYDVKM. V was trimmed by 3 bases and J by 2 bases, leaving 9 bases between them. CDR3 size: 14 residues. The CDR3 coding sequence is TGTGCCAGCAGTTTCCCATGGCTCACAGATACGCAGTATTTT. Translation: CASSFPWLTDTQYF.

The rearrangement links TRBV5-4 to TRBJ1-4; unclear D gene. Looked up from germline, CDR1 is SGHNT and CDR2 is YYREEE (reference sequence). CDR3 length equals 13 residues. V lost 2 bases and J 11 bases, leaving 13 bases between the germline ends. The DNA of the CDR3 is TGTGCCAGCAGCTTCGCAGAGCGAGGGAAACTGTTTTTT. It is translated as CASSFAERGKLFF.

The chain recombines TRBV6-1 with TRBJ2-2; D remains unclear. The CDR3 extends over 12 amino acids. V was pared by 8 bases and J by 5 bases, with 9 bases between. Germline V gives CDR1 MNHNS, CDR2 SASEGT. The CDR3 DNA is TGTGCCAGCTCTGCTGGTACCGGGGAGCTGTTTTTT. It encodes CASSAGTGELFF.

This chain connects TRBV7-9 to TRBJ1-1; D gene uncertain. Germline V gene data show CDR1 as SEHNR and CDR2 as FQNEAQ (reference sequence). The ends were cut back, 5 bases at V and 0 bases at J, with 13 bases in the middle. This CDR3 comprises 15 residues. The CDR3 is CASSGYTAMNTEAFF. The CDR3, as DNA: TGTGCCAGCAGCGGGTATACGGCGATGAACACTGAAGCTTTCTTT.

This chain's CDR3 is CASSLRGGAETQYF. For the CDR3, the DNA is TGCGCCAGCAGCTTGCGGGGGGGCGCGGAGACCCAGTACTTC. The J gene is TRBJ2-5, the V gene TRBV5-1, with 8 bases lining up with TRBD2. With V trimmed by 1 base and J by 5 bases, 4 bases remained unmatched. The CDR3 spans 14 residues. Germline CDR1 reads SGHRS; CDR2 reads YFSETQ.

The rearrangement links TRBV4-1 to TRBJ1-5; 7 positions match TRBD1. The CDR3 runs 15 residues. V shed 2 bases, J shed 2 bases, and the junction held 3 bases outside the gene matches. The germline gives CDR1 MGHRA, CDR2 YSYEKL. The CDR3 DNA sequence: TGCGCCAGCAGCCAAAATACAGGGGGCAATCAGCCCCAGCATTTT. Residues: CASSQNTGGNQPQHF.

The V call is TRBV4-2, the J call TRBJ2-3, with 7 bases matching TRBD2. The CDR3 sequence is 17 residues long. Germline CDR1 is LGHNA and CDR2 is YNFKEQ. V gave up 1 base and J gave up 8 bases; unmatched junction bases: 15. In nucleotides, the CDR3 is TGTGCCAGCAGCCAAGGTTCTAGGCGGGGGTCCCTTCCTACGCAGTATTTT. Translating gives CASSQGSRRGSLPTQYF.

The chain carries TRBV6-6 and TRBJ2-7; 7 bases align to TRBD1. The CDR3 is made up of 13 amino acids. CDR1 MNHNY and CDR2 SVGAGI come from the germline V gene (reference sequence). Trimming took 5 bases from V and 4 from J; bases not matched to a gene: 5. The CDR3 region has the DNA TGTGCCAGCAGTCGGACAGGACCTTACGAGCAGTACTTC. Amino acid sequence: CASSRTGPYEQYF.

The chain carries TRBV27 and TRBJ1-2, with TRBD1 identical over 7 bases. Losses at the gene ends were 5 bases for V and 4 bases for J; bases not matched to a gene: 7. The CDR3 loop spans 14 amino acids. Germline CDR1 reads MNHEY; CDR2 reads SMNVEV (reference sequence). CDR3 in amino acids: CASSKTGLIYGYTF. The CDR3 DNA reads TGTGCCAGCAGTAAGACAGGGTTGATCTATGGCTACACCTTC.

The chain is built from TRBV5-6 and TRBJ2-3; 10 bases are a match to TRBD2. Per the germline V gene, CDR1 is SGHDT and CDR2 is YYEEEE. The CDR3 is 15 residues long. Trimming removed 4 bases from V and 4 bases from J; junction bases left unmatched: 6. The CDR3 is CASSQQREGPDTQYF. CDR3 nucleotides: TGTGCCAGCAGCCAGCAGCGGGAGGGCCCAGATACGCAGTATTTT. The variable domain in full, with the rest retrieved from reference TRBV5-6 and TRBJ2-3, is DAGVTQSPTHLIKTRGQQVTLRCSPKSGHDTVSWYQQALGQGPQFIFQYYEEEERQRGNFPDRFSGHQFPNYSSELNVNALLLGDSALYLCASSQQREGPDTQYFGPGTRLTVL.

V usage is TRBV18 and J usage is TRBJ2-1; TRBD1 agrees at 9 bases. V lost 1 base to trimming and J lost 7 bases; unmatched junction nucleotides: 11. Per the germline V gene, CDR1 is KGHSH and CDR2 is LQKENI. CDR3 length equals 17 residues. CDR3: CASSPRQISTGGNEQFF. CDR3 DNA: TGTGCCAGCTCACCACGACAAATCTCGACAGGGGGAAATGAGCAGTTCTTC. The whole variable domain, remainder taken from reference TRBV18 and TRBJ2-1, is NAGVMQNPRHLVRRRGQEARLRCSPMKGHSHVYWYRQLPEEGLKFMVYLQKENIIDESGMPKERFSAEFPKEGPSILRIQQVVRGDSAAYFCASSPRQISTGGNEQFFGPGTRLTVL.

The chain carries TRBV2 and TRBJ2-7; D possibly corresponds to TRBD1 (6 bases). V lost 6 bases to trimming and J lost 2 bases, with 14 bases between them. Looked up from germline, CDR1 is SNHLY and CDR2 is FYNNEI. The CDR3 totals 14 residues. The CDR3 spells CASRSRGLAYEQYF. As DNA, the CDR3 is TGTGCCAGCAGGTCCAGGGGATTAGCCTACGAGCAGTACTTC.

The rearrangement joins TRBV11-2 to TRBJ1-3; the D is unclear. This CDR3 region has 16 residues. V dropped 0 bases and J dropped 0 bases, with 9 bases sitting between them. Germline loops: CDR1 SGHAT, CDR2 FQNNGV. This CDR3 is CASSLDLSASGNTIYF. The CDR3, as DNA: TGTGCCAGCAGCTTAGATCTGTCAGCCTCTGGAAACACCATATATTTT.

The chain links TRBV5-1 to TRBJ2-5; 9 nucleotides align to TRBD1. CDR1 and CDR2 from the germline V gene are SGHRS and YFSETQ. The CDR3 loop spans 15 amino acids. Trimming cost V 4 bases and J 4 bases; bases outside gene matches: 8. The CDR3 region has the DNA TGCGCCAGCAGCCCGGGACAGGGAGGAGGAGAGACCCAGTACTTC. Amino acids: CASSPGQGGGETQYF.

The chain joins TRBV6-5 to TRBJ2-2; 11 positions match TRBD2. CDR1 and CDR2 from the germline V gene are MNHEY and SVGAGI. The CDR3 is made up of 16 amino acids. The V and J ends lost 4 bases and 5 bases, in that order; junction bases with no gene match: 6. As DNA, the CDR3 is TGTGCCAGCAGTTCCTTAGCGGGGGGGCTTACCGGGGAGCTGTTTTTT. Encoded protein: CASSSLAGGLTGELFF.

The V gene is TRBV7-9, the J gene TRBJ1-2, with D uncertain. V was shortened by 0 bases and J by 4 bases, with 21 bases between the two germline ends. The CDR3 contains 18 residues. From germline, CDR1 is SEHNR and CDR2 FQNEAQ (reference sequence). This chain's CDR3 is CASSLAFREVGRLYGYTF. CDR3 DNA: TGTGCCAGCAGCTTAGCGTTCAGAGAGGTTGGGCGTCTCTATGGCTACACCTTC. Full variable domain (remainder filled in from reference TRBV7-9 and TRBJ1-2): DTGVSQNPRHKITKRGQNVTFRCDPISEHNRLYWYRQTLGQGPEFLTYFQNEAQLEKSRLLSDRFSAERPKGSFSTLEIQRTEQGDSAMYLCASSLAFREVGRLYGYTFGSGTRLTVV.

This chain uses TRBV28 with TRBJ2-7, with D possibly being TRBD1 (5 bases). V gave up 1 base and J gave up 4 bases, with 11 bases separating them. This CDR3 region has 14 residues. Germline V gives CDR1 MDHEN, CDR2 SYDVKM. CDR3 nucleotides: TGTGCCAGCAGTTTATCGCCATACAGGTACGAGCAGTACTTC. This sequence encodes CASSLSPYRYEQYF.

The chain has TRBV5-5 and TRBJ1-2; D remains ambiguous. V lost 0 bases to trimming and J lost 2 bases, with 11 bases between them. The CDR3 is 15 residues long. Germline V gene lookup returns CDR1 SGHKS and CDR2 YYEKEE (reference sequence). The CDR3 nucleotides are TGTGCCAGCAGCTTGGTGTCTGGAGGGAACTATGGCTACACCTTC. This encodes CASSLVSGGNYGYTF.